The TCR beta chain under discussion was sequenced for a study of spatial heterogeneity in lung cancer (dated by TCRdb to 2018 to 2020). About the full investigation: Beta-chain transcripts were consistently detected in greater numbers than alpha-chain transcripts, which likely reflects a higher abundance of beta-chain transcripts. TCR alpha and beta repertoires were quantitatively compared across multiple tumor regions, matched nontumor lung and blood in non-small cell lung cancer. In the raw uncorrected reads, each unique combination of TCR and UMI appeared on average more than ten times. The study linked features of the TCR repertoire to counts of nonsynonymous mutations, which were determined by whole-exome sequencing of tumor tissue. At surgery, around 200 tumor regions, around 64 matched nontumor lung samples and 56 PBMC samples were TCR-sequenced for both alpha and beta chains.

What the study reported, not specific to this receptor: Confirming at a functional level the hypothesis that regional TCRs recognize regional mutations was considered to require additional single-cell paired TCR alpha and beta sequencing. Ubiquitous expanded tumor TCRs were found in blood more often at tumor resection than at routine follow-up.

Receptor libraries were prepared by 5' RACE. Sequencing relied on a NextSeq 500. The TCR library protocol attached a unique molecular identifier to each TCR cDNA molecule to allow correction of PCR and sequencing errors. In the authors' own workflow: TCR identification, UMI-based error correction and CDR3 extraction were all carried out with Decombinator tools. Expanded TCRs were defined as those above a frequency of 2 per 1,000, corresponding to the top 1% of the tumor frequency distribution. Rényi diversity was computed with the R vegan package after subsampling each repertoire 100 times to 5,000 TCRs. CDR3 similarity networks were built from amino acid triplet string-kernel similarity, with CDR3s being connected when pairwise similarity was above 0.82. The raw public reads went through TCRdb reprocessing: fastp at Q25, MiXCR clone calling, in-frame beta chains kept. Rows matching on CDR3 protein sequence are summarized as one entry with the most common DNA and genes. The authors' filters were not applied to this entry. The sample profile shows roughly 60,000 distinct CDR3 sequences; around 8.2% of them were found once. The top ten hold about 16% of the sample.

Per the publication, the time point label means: sample taken at primary tumor resection. Without any cell sorting, TCR sequencing was performed on whole RNA extracted either from tumor and nontumor lung tissue or from cryopreserved PBMC samples. The donors were approximately 70 patients from the lung TRACERx cohort who had early-stage, untreated non-small cell lung cancer. A patient was chosen for TCR sequencing only when enough RNA was available from at least two tumor regions. This clonotype was counted at least ten times. Its antigen is currently not known. No much larger clone exists at a distance of one base, and base qualities are not known. V is reduced by 6 bases and J by 7 bases, leaving a spacing of 16 bases between them. The germline V gene yields ENHRY for CDR1 and SYGVKD for CDR2. Counted from cysteine to phenylalanine, this CDR3 has 15 amino acids. Just CDR3 DNA is preserved here, 45 bases in frame from base 1.

The chain uses TRBV10-3 and TRBJ1-6, and possibly TRBD1, on 6 matching bases. The source material was PBMCs, sampled at surgery. This clonotype was obtained from a female donor with early-stage non-small cell lung cancer. This receptor carries the CDR3 CAIRDTGQRNSPLHF. The DNA sequence is TGTGCCATCAGGGATACTGGACAGAGGAATTCACCCCTCCACTTT.